These 7 T cell receptor beta chains came from one sample sequenced in a study of cytomegalovirus exposure and HLA in healthy donors. Use of 60 Vbeta and 13 Jbeta primers characterized the PCR. Profiled with immunoSEQ multiplex PCR; TCRdb holds only in-frame clones, not every one. The data contain a few hundred thousand clones, around 66% of them seen just once; the ten biggest clones take up under 2.5%. The specimen sequenced was PBMCs. The receptor source for this set is a female donor in good health and CMV-seronegative.

For this clone: One end of the junction is discordant with germline, which a read error may explain. The gene calls are TRBV7-9 and TRBJ2-7; TRBD1 matches at 7 bases. Germline assignment: CDR1 SEHNR and CDR2 FQNEAQ (reference sequence). This CDR3 has 12 amino acids. Here the CDR3 DNA reads TGTTCCAGCAGCCCTGCAGGGGGCGAGCAGTACTTC. Translation gives CSSSPAGGEQYF.

The table lists this clone with a few counts. The rearrangement links TRBV21-1 to TRBJ2-6; the tabulated D call, TRBD1, remains unverified against the DNA. TRBV21-1 is a pseudogene locus. The CDR3 is 18 amino acids. CDR3 in DNA: TGTGCCAGCAGCAAACTCAGGATGGGGGCGTCTGGGGCCAACGTCCTGACTTTC. Translated: CASSKLRMGASGANVLTF.

The chain has TRBV11-3 and TRBJ2-5; D not resolved. The closer fit of TRBJ2-7 to the DNA end suggests the J call may be wrong. Germline V gene lookup returns CDR1 SGHNT and CDR2 YENEEA. CDR3 size: 14 residues. In nucleotides, the CDR3 is TGTGCCAGCAGCCCGTTGGTCCTTCCCTACGAGCAGTACTTC. It encodes CASSPLVLPYEQYF.

The V gene is TRBV7-6, the J gene TRBJ2-7; the match to TRBD2 covers 11 bases. V shed 5 bases and J 2 bases; nucleotides not matched to a gene: 8. CDR1 is SGHVS and CDR2 is FNYEAQ in the germline V gene. The CDR3 spans 16 residues. CDR3 sequence: CASSQARLAGTYEQYF. DNA for the CDR3: TGTGCCAGCAGCCAAGCCCGACTAGCGGGAACCTACGAGCAGTACTTC.

This clone turned up a few times. The genes are TRBV27 and TRBJ2-7; D ambiguous. Germline values: CDR1 MNHEY, CDR2 SMNVEV (reference sequence). Trimming removed 0 bases from V and 6 bases from J, with 12 bases in between. CDR3 length: 14 amino acids. The CDR3, as DNA: TGTGCCAGCAGTTTATCGCGTAGATCTGGCGAGCAGTACTTC. This codes for CASSLSRRSGEQYF.

V gene TRBV5-1 combines with J gene TRBJ2-3; 13 positions match TRBD2. Germline trimming cut 2 bases from V and 4 bases from J; bases unmatched to any gene: 4. This CDR3 spans 16 amino acids. From germline, CDR1 is SGHRS and CDR2 YFSETQ. The CDR3 loop is CASSFTSGRAPDTQYF. CDR3 DNA: TGCGCCAGCAGCTTTACTAGCGGGAGGGCCCCAGATACGCAGTATTTT.

The rearrangement joins TRBV7-2 to TRBJ1-1; weak D call: TRBD1 (6 bases). The CDR3 contains 14 residues. The germline V and J ends were trimmed by 5 bases and 1 base, with 11 bases remaining between them. Germline V gene data show CDR1 as SGHTA and CDR2 as FQGNSA. CDR3 residues: CASSPGQRNTEAFF. The CDR3 DNA follows: TGTGCCAGCAGCCCAGGACAGAGGAACACTGAAGCTTTCTTT.